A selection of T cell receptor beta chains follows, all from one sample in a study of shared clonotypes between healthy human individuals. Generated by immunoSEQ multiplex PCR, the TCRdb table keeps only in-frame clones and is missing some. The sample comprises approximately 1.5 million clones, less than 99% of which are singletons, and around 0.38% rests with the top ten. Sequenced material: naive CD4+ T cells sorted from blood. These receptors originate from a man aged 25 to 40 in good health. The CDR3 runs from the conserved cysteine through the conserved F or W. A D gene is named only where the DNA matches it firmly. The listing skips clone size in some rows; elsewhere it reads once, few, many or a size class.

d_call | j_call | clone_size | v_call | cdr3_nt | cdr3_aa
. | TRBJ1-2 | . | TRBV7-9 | TGTGCCAGCAGCCCGACAGGAGTCTATGGCTACACCTTC | CASSPTGVYGYTF
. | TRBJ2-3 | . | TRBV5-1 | TGCGCCAGCAGCTTGGGGGACACAGATACGCAGTATTTT | CASSLGDTDTQYF
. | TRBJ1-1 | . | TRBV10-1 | TGCGCCAGCAGAGACGGCCGGGGAACTGAAGCTTTCTTT | CASRDGRGTEAFF
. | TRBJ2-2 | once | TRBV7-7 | TGTGCTAGCAGCCGAACGAGGGACGGGGAGCTGTTTTTT | CASSRTRDGELFF
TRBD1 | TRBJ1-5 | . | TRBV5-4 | TGTGCCAGCAGCCGGACAGGGGACAATCAGCCCCAGCATTTT | CASSRTGDNQPQHF
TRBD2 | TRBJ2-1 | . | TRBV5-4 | TGTGCCAGCAGCTTGGGTATCGGGGGGAGCTCCTACAATGAGCAGTTCTTC | CASSLGIGGSSYNEQFF
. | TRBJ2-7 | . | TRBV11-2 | TGTGCCAGCAGCTTAGTCACGGGGACCTACGAGCAGTACTTC | CASSLVTGTYEQYF
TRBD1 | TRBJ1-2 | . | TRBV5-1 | TGCGCCAGCAGTAATACAGGGGGCTATGGCTACACCTTC | CASSNTGGYGYTF
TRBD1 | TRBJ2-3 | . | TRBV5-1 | TGCGCCAGCAGCATATGGGACAGGAGCACAGATACGCAGTATTTT | CASSIWDRSTDTQYF
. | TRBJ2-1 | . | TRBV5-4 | TGTGCCAGCAGCCCCTCCGTCCCAGCAGACAATGAGCAGTTCTTC | CASSPSVPADNEQFF
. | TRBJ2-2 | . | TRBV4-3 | TGCGCCAGCAGCCCAATTGGGGGGCGAACCGGGGAGCTGTTTTTT | CASSPIGGRTGELFF
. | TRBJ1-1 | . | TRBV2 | TGTGCCAGCAGTGAGTGGGTGTGGACTGAAGCTTTCTTT | CASSEWVWTEAFF
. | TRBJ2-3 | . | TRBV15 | TGTGCCACCAGCAATATCAGGGAGCCCACAGATACGCAGTATTTT | CATSNIREPTDTQYF
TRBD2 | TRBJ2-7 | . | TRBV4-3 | TGCGCCAGCAGCCAAGAACTAGCGGAAATCTACGAGCAGTACTTC | CASSQELAEIYEQYF
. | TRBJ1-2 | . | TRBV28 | TGTGCCAGCAGTTTATCCCAGCGGTATGGCTACACCTTC | CASSLSQRYGYTF
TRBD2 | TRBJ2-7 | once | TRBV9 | TGTGCCAGCAGCGTAGGTAGCGGGAGTTACTACGAGCAGTACTTC | CASSVGSGSYYEQYF
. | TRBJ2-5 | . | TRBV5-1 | TGCGCCAGCAGCATGCGTGGGGGAACCTCGCAAGAGACCCAGTACTTC | CASSMRGGTSQETQYF
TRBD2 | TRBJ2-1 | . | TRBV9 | TGTGCCAGCAGCGTCAGGGCAGCGGGAGTTGAGCAGTTCTTC | CASSVRAAGVEQFF
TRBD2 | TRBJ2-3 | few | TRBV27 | TGTGCCAGCAGTTTTAGCGGGAGGAGCACAGATACGCAGTATTTT | CASSFSGRSTDTQYF
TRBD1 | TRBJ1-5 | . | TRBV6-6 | TGTGCCAGCAGGGGGACAGGGACTCAGCCCCAGCATTTT | CASRGTGTQPQHF
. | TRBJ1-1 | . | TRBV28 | TGTGCCAGCAGTCCTTGGACAGAGAACACTGAAGCTTTCTTT | CASSPWTENTEAFF
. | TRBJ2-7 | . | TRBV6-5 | TGTGCCAGCAGGGGGGGCCTATACGAGCAGTACTTC | CASRGGLYEQYF
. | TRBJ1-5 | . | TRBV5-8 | TGTGCCAGCAGCTTGGCCGGGGAGGTTTCCCAGCCCCAGCATTTT | CASSLAGEVSQPQHF
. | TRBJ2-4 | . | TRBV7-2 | TGTGCCAGCAGCTTAGGAGGCGGCCAGGGGAACATTCAGTACTTC | CASSLGGGQGNIQYF
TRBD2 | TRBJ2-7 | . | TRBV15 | TGTGCCACTTCAGGGACTAGCGTTCCCTACGAGCAGTACTTC | CATSGTSVPYEQYF
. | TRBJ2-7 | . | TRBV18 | TGTGCCAGCTCACCTCCGAGCCTTGCGCCCGGCCAGCAGTACTTC | CASSPPSLAPGQQYF
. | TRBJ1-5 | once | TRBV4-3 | TGCGCCAGCAGCCAAGAGGCGGGAACAGGCTTGGATTTT | CASSQEAGTGLDF
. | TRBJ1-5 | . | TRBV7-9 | TGTGCCAGCAGCTTAGTCGGCGGCTATAGCAATCAGCCCCAGCATTTT | CASSLVGGYSNQPQHF
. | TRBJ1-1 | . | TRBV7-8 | TGTGCCAGCAGCCAAGGACGGTGGGCGTCGGACACTGAAGCTTTCTTT | CASSQGRWASDTEAFF
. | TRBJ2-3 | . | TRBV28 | TGTGCCAGCAGTTTGCTCGGCAGACTAAGCACAGATACGCAGTATTTT | CASSLLGRLSTDTQYF
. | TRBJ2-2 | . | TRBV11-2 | TGTGCCAGCAGCCCCGAACAGGGAAGAGGCACCGGGGAGCTGTTTTTT | CASSPEQGRGTGELFF
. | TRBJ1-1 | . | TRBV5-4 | TGTGCCGGGGGTGCATGGAGGAACACTGAAGCTTTCTTT | CAGGAWRNTEAFF
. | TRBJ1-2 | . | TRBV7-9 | TGTGCCAGCAGCTTAGGGGCGAGCTATGGCTACACCTTC | CASSLGASYGYTF
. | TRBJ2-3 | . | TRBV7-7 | TGTGCCAGCAGCCCACTATCGGGAGCCACCTTCGGAGATACGCAGTATTTT | CASSPLSGATFGDTQYF
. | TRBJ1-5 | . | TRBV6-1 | TGTGCCAGCAGTGAGGGGTCTAATCAGCCCCAGCATTTT | CASSEGSNQPQHF
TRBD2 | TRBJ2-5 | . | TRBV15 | TGTGCCACCAGCAGAGATTGGAGCGGGGGGCTGGAGACCCAGTACTTC | CATSRDWSGGLETQYF
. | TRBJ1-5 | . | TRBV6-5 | TGTGCCAGCAGCTCCACGTATAGCAATCAGCCCCAGCATTTT | CASSSTYSNQPQHF
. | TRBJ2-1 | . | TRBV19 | TGTGCCAGTAGTCCTAGGCAGGGAAGTGAGCAGTTCTTC | CASSPRQGSEQFF
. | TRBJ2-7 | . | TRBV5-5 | TGTGCCAGCAGCGACCGGGGGACTTCCTACGAGCAGTACTTC | CASSDRGTSYEQYF
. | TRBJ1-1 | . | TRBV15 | TGTGCCACCAGCAGAGATCGGTGGGAAGGGATGAACACTGAAGCTTTCTTT | CATSRDRWEGMNTEAFF
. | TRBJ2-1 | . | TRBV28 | TGTGCCGTAGGCGGGCTGTCCTTAAATGAGCAGTTCTTC | CAVGGLSLNEQFF
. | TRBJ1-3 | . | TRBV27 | TGTGCCAGCAGTTTAACCGGCTACTCTGGAAACACCATATATTTT | CASSLTGYSGNTIYF
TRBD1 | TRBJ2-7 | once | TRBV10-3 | TGTGCCATCAGGGGGGACAGTTACGAGCAGTACTTC | CAIRGDSYEQYF
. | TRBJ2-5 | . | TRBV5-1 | TGCGCCAGCCAAAACCCCGGAGAGACCCAGTACTTC | CASQNPGETQYF
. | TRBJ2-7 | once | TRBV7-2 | TGTGCCAGCAGCTTATTCTTCTACGAGCAGTACTTC | CASSLFFYEQYF
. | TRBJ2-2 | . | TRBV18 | TGTGCCAGCTCACCAGTGACGAACACCGGGGAGCTGTTTTTT | CASSPVTNTGELFF
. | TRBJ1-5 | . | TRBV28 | TGTGCCAGCAGTCCCCCCCGGCGCGAGACTCGAAGCAATCAGCCCCAGCATTTT | CASSPPRRETRSNQPQHF
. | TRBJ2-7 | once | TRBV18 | TGTGCCAGCTCACCAAGCAGGTCCAACGAGCAGTACTTC | CASSPSRSNEQYF
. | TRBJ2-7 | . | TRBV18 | TGTGCCAGCTCAACTACAGGCCTGGACGAGCAGTACTTC | CASSTTGLDEQYF
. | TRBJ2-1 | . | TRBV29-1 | TGCAGCGTCCTTTGGGTAGCTTACAATGAGCAGTTCTTC | CSVLWVAYNEQFF
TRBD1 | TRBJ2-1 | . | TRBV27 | TGTGCCAGCAGCCCAAGGACAGGGGGCGACTACAATGAGCAGTTCTTC | CASSPRTGGDYNEQFF
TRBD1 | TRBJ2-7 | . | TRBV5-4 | TGTGCCAGCAGCTTGGAAGGGGGCAGCTACGAGCAGTACTTC | CASSLEGGSYEQYF
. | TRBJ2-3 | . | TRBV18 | TGTGCCAGCTCACCAAGGACAGATACGCAGTATTTT | CASSPRTDTQYF